A single sample is the source of the 24 T cell receptor beta chains below, sequenced in a study of read filtering for tumor transcriptome and immune sequencing. This library used roughly 0.4 ug RNA and molecular barcoded adaptors spanning alpha/delta and beta/gamma chains. MiXCR, run by TCRdb on the reads, gives a single entry per CDR3 protein. Among fewer than 90,000 distinct CDR3 sequences, roughly 12% were seen once, and the ten largest hold more than 13%. The sequenced sample was a population of CD138-negative cells sorted from bone marrow. The receptors derive from a donor at least 40 years old with multiple myeloma.

This clonotype was observed a few times. A read error is possible here, since a much larger clone lies one base away. DNA of the CDR3: TGCAGCGTTCTTTTAGACCAGTTCGGGGAGCTGTTTTTT. Amino acid sequence: CSVLLDQFGELFF. The chain employs TRBV29-1 and TRBJ2-2; D is unresolved. Germline V gene sequence: CDR1 SQVTM, CDR2 ANQGSEA. This CDR3 has 13 residues. V lost 5 bases and J lost 7, with 14 bases in between.

At least ten counts were recorded for this clonotype. This chain links TRBV5-1 with TRBJ2-3; 9 nucleotides agree with TRBD2. This CDR3 spans 15 amino acids. CDR1 and CDR2 from the germline V gene are SGHRS and YFSETQ. Trimming cost V 7 bases and J 6 bases; bases outside gene matches: 12. CDR3 nucleotides: TGCGCCAGCGTCGGAGCGGGAGGAGGGTTGGATACGCAGTATTTT. This translates into CASVGAGGGLDTQYF.

Remarks on this clonotype: One base away lies a much larger clone, so this may be a sequencing read error. V usage is TRBV6-6 and J usage is TRBJ1-1; 7 nucleotides align to TRBD1. This CDR3 region has 14 residues. In germline, CDR1 is MNHNY, CDR2 SVGAGI (reference sequence). V was clipped by 2 bases and J by 1 base; unmatched bases: 1. CDR3 sequence: CASSYQGGNTEAFF. The CDR3 coding sequence is TGTGCCAGCAGTTACCAGGGGGGGAACACTGAAGCTTTCTTT.

This clonotype was detected ten times or more. The genes are TRBV7-2 and TRBJ2-6, with 10 bases lining up with TRBD2. CDR3 size: 18 residues. The V gene end was trimmed by 5 bases and the J gene end by 0 bases; junction bases not matched to a gene: 7. CDR1 SGHTA and CDR2 FQGNSA come from the germline V gene. The CDR3 spells CASSAGTSVSSGANVLTF. The CDR3 bases are TGTGCCAGCAGCGCCGGGACTAGCGTTAGCTCTGGGGCCAACGTCCTGACTTTC.

Many counts were recorded for this clonotype. V is TRBV12-3 or TRBV12-4 and J is TRBJ2-1, with 7 bases that match TRBD2. The CDR3 spans 14 residues. Trimming at V came to 3 bases and at J to 7 bases, leaving 6 bases not matched to a gene. CDR3 amino acids: CASSLQQGGNEQFF. CDR3 nucleotides: TGTGCCAGCAGTTTGCAGCAGGGAGGGAATGAGCAGTTCTTC.

This clonotype was detected many times. This rearrangement joins TRBV19 to TRBJ2-1; D might be TRBD1 or TRBD2, each matching 5 bases. Trimming cost V 8 bases and J 1 base, with 9 bases left between them. CDR1 and CDR2 (germline): LNHDA, SQIVND (reference sequence). The CDR3 loop spans 13 amino acids. The CDR3 loop is CASVGPSYNEQFF. The CDR3 DNA follows: TGTGCCAGTGTGGGACCGTCCTACAATGAGCAGTTCTTC.

Concerning this clonotype: A much larger clone differs by one base, so this may be a read error. The chain is built from TRBV12-3 or TRBV12-4 and TRBJ2-7, with D unresolved. With 6 bases removed from V and 5 bases from J, the gap between germline ends came to 11 bases. This CDR3 comprises 12 residues. CDR3 protein: CASRSDADEQYF. The CDR3 bases are TGTGCCAGCAGGTCGGACGCGGACGAGCAGTACTTC.

In regard to this clonotype: A clone one base away is much larger, so this may be a read error. This sequence joins TRBV5-1 and TRBJ2-7; a possible D gene is TRBD2 (6 bases). This CDR3 has 11 residues. Germline V gives CDR1 SGHRS, CDR2 YFSETQ. CDR3 sequence reads: CASGFGGEQYF. The CDR3 DNA follows: TGCGCCAGCGGCTTCGGGGGCGAGCAGTACTTC. The full variable domain, with the rest looked up from reference TRBV5-1 and TRBJ2-7, is KAGVTQTPRYLIKTRGQQVTLSCSPISGHRSVSWYQQTPGQGLQFLFEYFSETQRNKGNFPGRFSGRQFSNSRSEMNVSTLELGDSALYLCASGFGGEQYFGPGTRLTVT.

This clonotype has a count of ten or more. This chain connects TRBV10-1 to TRBJ2-2; 10 bases map to TRBD2. The V segment lost 6 bases and the J segment 5 bases; nucleotides outside the gene matches: 3. The CDR3 length is 14 residues. Germline CDR1 WNHNN, CDR2 SYGVQD (reference sequence). The CDR3 sequence: CASSRTSGTGELFF. The CDR3 DNA sequence: TGCGCCAGCAGCCGGACTAGCGGTACCGGGGAGCTGTTTTTT.

As to this clonotype: A much larger clone differs from this one at a single base, so this may be a read error. The V gene is TRBV6-5, the J gene TRBJ2-1; D may be TRBD1 (7 bases). In germline, CDR1 is MNHEY, CDR2 SVGAGI. The CDR3 totals 11 residues. The ends were cut back, 7 bases at V and 12 bases at J, with 13 bases in the middle. The CDR3 DNA reads TGTGCCAGCACCCAGGGGGGTGGGCAGTTCTTC. Translated, it gives CASTQGGGQFF.

This clonotype was recorded at least ten times. The chain uses TRBV6-5 and TRBJ2-7; 7 nucleotides align to TRBD1. The CDR3 runs 15 residues. Germline lookup yields CDR1 MNHEY and CDR2 SVGAGI. After removal of 6 bases from V and 2 bases from J, the junction contained 10 bases not matched to a gene. The CDR3 DNA is TGTGCCAGCAGGACCCTCCGGGACAGCACCTACGAGCAGTACTTC. This translates into CASRTLRDSTYEQYF.

This clonotype was recorded a few times. The chain recombines TRBV7-2 with TRBJ2-2; D possibly corresponds to TRBD1 (5 bases). V lost 5 bases to trimming and J lost 7 bases, with 11 bases between them. Per germline, CDR1 SGHTA and CDR2 FQGNSA. The CDR3 is 13 residues long. The CDR3 DNA is TGTGCCAGCAGCCCAGGGTCCGGCGGGGAGCTGTTTTTT. Protein sequence: CASSPGSGGELFF.

A few counts support this clonotype. The CDR3 end shows no conserved phenylalanine or tryptophan, and so a read error is likely. The rearrangement uses TRBV28 and TRBJ2-7; D perhaps matches TRBD1 (6 bases). The CDR3 runs to 13 residues. Trimming stripped 5 bases from V and 1 base from J, with 9 bases between. Germline lookup yields CDR1 MDHEN and CDR2 SYDVKM. CDR3 region: CASSPGQSYEQYL. Written as DNA, the CDR3 is TGTGCCAGCAGTCCCGGACAGTCCTACGAGCAGTACCTC.

This clonotype was observed at least ten times. The chain is built from TRBV5-5 and TRBJ2-1; 13 bases map to TRBD2. With 5 bases clipped from V and 9 bases from J, the junction kept 11 bases outside the gene matches. Germline V lookup: CDR1 SGHKS, CDR2 YYEKEE (reference sequence). The CDR3 covers 16 residues. The CDR3 sequence is CASRPLGLAGVSEQFF. The CDR3 DNA sequence: TGTGCCAGCAGACCCCTTGGACTAGCGGGAGTTTCTGAGCAGTTCTTC.

This clonotype showed up many times. This sequence joins TRBV30 and TRBJ1-5; 7 nucleotides align to TRBD1. This CDR3 is built from 18 residues. Germline CDR1 reads GTSNPN; CDR2 reads SVGIG (reference sequence). V was clipped by 2 bases and J by 4 bases; unmatched bases: 17. The CDR3 here is CAWSSTMAGTVLNQPQHF. In nucleotides, the CDR3 is TGTGCCTGGAGTTCTACTATGGCCGGGACAGTATTAAATCAGCCCCAGCATTTT.

This clonotype showed up many times. V and J are TRBV5-1 and TRBJ2-5; D is possibly TRBD1 (6 bases). CDR1 and CDR2 from the germline V gene are SGHRS and YFSETQ. V gave up 4 bases and J gave up 5 bases, with 18 bases separating them. The CDR3 runs 15 residues. The CDR3 nucleotides read TGCGCCAGCAGCCTGACCACAGGGTATCGGGAGACCCAGTACTTC. It translates to CASSLTTGYRETQYF.

This clonotype was observed many times. V is TRBV20-1 and J is TRBJ2-5; D not resolved. Trimming left V 6 bases short and J 2 bases short, with 13 bases between. The CDR3 totals 13 residues. CDR1 DFQATT and CDR2 SNEGSKA come from the germline V gene (reference sequence). The CDR3 bases are TGCAGTGCGACAAATCCAGGTCAAGAGACCCAGTACTTC. Its translation is CSATNPGQETQYF.

This clonotype was recorded at least ten times. This chain uses TRBV15 with TRBJ1-4; 9 nucleotides match TRBD1. Germline V gene data show CDR1 as LNHNV and CDR2 as YYDKDF (reference sequence). Unmatched junction bases numbered 9, after V lost 5 bases and J lost 2 bases. The CDR3 is 17 amino acids. CDR3 sequence: CATSAGQGDPTNEKLFF. Written as DNA, the CDR3 is TGTGCCACCAGCGCGGGACAGGGAGATCCGACTAATGAAAAACTGTTTTTT.

Ten or more counts support this clonotype. The chain employs TRBV11-2 and TRBJ2-3; 10 nucleotides align to TRBD2. After removal of 0 bases from V and 3 bases from J, the junction contained 3 bases not matched to a gene. The CDR3 contains 16 residues. Per the germline V gene, CDR1 is SGHAT and CDR2 is FQNNGV. The CDR3 bases are TGTGCCAGCAGCTTAGATAGCGGGAGGAGGACAGATACGCAGTATTTT. This encodes CASSLDSGRRTDTQYF.

This clonotype was recorded at least ten times. V is TRBV6-1 and J is TRBJ2-5, with D perhaps matching TRBD1 or TRBD2 (6 bases each). Trimming cost V 6 bases and J 0 bases, with 11 bases left between them. The CDR3 is 14 amino acids. Per germline, CDR1 MNHNS and CDR2 SASEGT. The CDR3 protein is CASRRGDNQETQYF. The CDR3, as DNA: TGTGCCAGCAGGAGGGGGGATAACCAAGAGACCCAGTACTTC.

This clonotype was counted only a few times. CDR3 nucleotide sequence: TGTGCCAGCAGCATAAACAGGGGGCTCCAGCATTTT. This translates into CASSINRGLQHF. The chain joins TRBV7-9 to TRBJ1-5, with 9 bases fitting TRBD1. This CDR3 region has 12 residues. Per the germline V gene, CDR1 is SEHNR and CDR2 is FQNEAQ (reference sequence). Trimming cost V 5 bases and J 12 bases; bases outside gene matches: 5.

There are many counts of this clonotype. The V call is TRBV5-5, the J call TRBJ2-7; 8 bases line up with TRBD2. Germline V CDR1 and CDR2: SGHKS, YYEKEE (reference sequence). The CDR3 covers 17 residues. V trimming: 0 bases; J trimming: 2 bases; junction bases outside the gene matches: 10. CDR3 amino acids: CASSLVAGGPSPYEQYF. The CDR3, as DNA: TGTGCCAGCAGCTTGGTTGCGGGAGGACCCTCTCCCTACGAGCAGTACTTC.

The sample holds many counts of this clonotype. The V gene is TRBV29-1, the J gene TRBJ2-3; 9 bases agree with TRBD2. The length of the CDR3 is 14 residues. Germline V gene lookup returns CDR1 SQVTM and CDR2 ANQGSEA. The junction had 8 bases not matched to a gene; V was cut back by 5 bases and J by 5 bases. The CDR3 here is CSVLGREGEDTQYF. In DNA, the CDR3 is TGCAGCGTTTTGGGGCGGGAGGGTGAAGATACGCAGTATTTT.

This clonotype was seen at least ten times. The rearrangement uses TRBV7-9 and TRBJ1-1; D gene uncertain. CDR1 is SEHNR, CDR2 FQNEAQ, per germline (reference sequence). This CDR3 comprises 11 residues. Trimming cost V 11 bases and J 3 bases, with 10 bases left between them. This chain's CDR3 is CALTGDTEAFF. Here the CDR3 DNA reads TGTGCCCTAACCGGAGACACTGAAGCTTTCTTT. Combining the CDR3 with reference TRBV7-9 and TRBJ1-1 gives the whole variable domain DTGVSQNPRHKITKRGQNVTFRCDPISEHNRLYWYRQTLGQGPEFLTYFQNEAQLEKSRLLSDRFSAERPKGSFSTLEIQRTEQGDSAMYLCALTGDTEAFFGQGTRLTVV.